Presented here are 7 T cell receptor beta chains from one specimen sequenced in a study of T cell responses to AZD1222 COVID-19 vaccine (dated by TCRdb to the early 2020s). Read against the paper, the sample's time point label means: baseline before first vaccination. Library preparation used the immunoSEQ multiplex PCR assay. TCRdb's version of the immuneACCESS table is confined to in-frame rearrangements and falls short of the full clone set. An unresolved V gene accounts for under half of the shortfall where checked; the remainder is of unknown origin. For this sample the table gives approximately 150,000 clones, of which approximately 90% were detected only once. Of the sample, roughly 2% falls within the top ten clones. This specimen consisted of peripheral blood, obtained on day 0 of AZD1222 vaccination. The receptors stem from an adult in good health.

CDR3 sequence reads: CASSALQGTGELFF. The CDR3, as DNA: TGTGCCAGCAGCGCACTACAGGGGACCGGGGAGCTGTTTTTT. V is TRBV9 and J is TRBJ2-2; 7 nucleotides match TRBD1. Germline lookup yields CDR1 SGDLS and CDR2 YYNGEE. CDR3 length: 14 amino acids. V shed 3 bases, J shed 5 bases, and the junction held 4 bases outside the gene matches. The variable domain in full, with the rest retrieved from reference TRBV9 and TRBJ2-2, is DSGVTQTPKHLITATGQRVTLRCSPRSGDLSVYWYQQSLDQGLQFLIQYYNGEERAKGNILERFSAQQFPDLHSELNLSSLELGDSALYFCASSALQGTGELFFGEGSRLTVL.

The V call is TRBV6-4, the J call TRBJ2-1, with 7 bases that match TRBD2. The CDR3 consists of 16 residues. CDR1 and CDR2 from the germline V gene are MRHNA and SNTAGT. Losses at the gene ends were 4 bases for V and 8 bases for J; bases not matched to a gene: 14. Here the CDR3 DNA reads TGTGCCAGCAGTGGGGGTGCTGGTGGGAGGGCTCATGAGCAGTTCTTC. This encodes CASSGGAGGRAHEQFF.

J is TRBJ1-2 and V is TRBV14; the D is unclear. V dropped 4 bases and J dropped 1 base, with 4 bases sitting between them. The germline gives CDR1 SGHDN, CDR2 FVKESK. The CDR3 is made up of 12 amino acids. CDR3 sequence reads: CASSPRNYGYTF. The CDR3 bases are TGTGCCAGCAGCCCCCGTAACTATGGCTACACCTTC.

The rearrangement links TRBV28 to TRBJ1-2, with 7 bases lining up with TRBD1. CDR1 MDHEN and CDR2 SYDVKM come from the germline V gene. Germline trimming cut 5 bases from V and 8 bases from J; bases unmatched to any gene: 17. This CDR3 is built from 16 residues. This CDR3 is CASSALTGTGWGGYTF. CDR3 sequence (DNA): TGTGCCAGCAGTGCGCTGACAGGGACCGGTTGGGGCGGCTACACCTTC.

This chain joins TRBV5-4 and TRBJ2-2; D remains unclear. The ends were cut back, 0 bases at V and 5 bases at J, with 11 bases in the middle. Germline-derived CDR1 and CDR2 are SGHNT and YYREEE (reference sequence). The CDR3 covers 15 residues. The CDR3 is CASSLGLVGTGELFF. CDR3 sequence (DNA): TGTGCCAGCAGCTTGGGGCTCGTGGGGACCGGGGAGCTGTTTTTT.

The chain has TRBV7-3 and TRBJ2-2, with D perhaps TRBD2 (5 bases). The V and J ends lost 7 bases and 5 bases respectively, with 11 bases between them. Germline V gene lookup returns CDR1 SGHTA and CDR2 FQGTGA. The CDR3 contains 13 residues. As DNA, the CDR3 is TGTGCCAGCACCTGGAGCGGTACCGGGGAGCTGTTTTTT. Amino acid sequence: CASTWSGTGELFF.

The chain is built from TRBV28 and TRBJ1-6, with 7 bases identical to TRBD1. The CDR3 runs 14 residues. Germline loops: CDR1 MDHEN, CDR2 SYDVKM. Trimming took 10 bases from V and 10 from J; bases not matched to a gene: 13. The CDR3 reads CATPGQGETSPLHF. In nucleotides, the CDR3 is TGTGCCACACCCGGCCAGGGGGAAACATCACCCCTCCACTTT.